Listed below are T cell receptor beta chains from one sample, sequenced in a study of blood T cell repertoires in COVID-19. Here immunoSEQ multiplex PCR was the method, and the copy in TCRdb shows in-frame clones only, minus some. The sample consists of some 110,000 clones, around nine tenths of them appearing once. The sequenced material came from peripheral blood. Every receptor here comes from a man between 50 and 59 years old with COVID-19, enrolled during active disease. The CDR3 runs from the conserved cysteine through the conserved F or W. A D gene is named only where the DNA matches it firmly. Clone size appears in some rows only: once, few, many, or a class for an expanded clone.

j_call,clone_size,v_call,d_call,cdr3_length,cdr3_aa,cdr3_nt
TRBJ2-5,.,TRBV19,TRBD1,13,CASGWTGQETQYF,TGTGCCAGTGGCTGGACAGGACAAGAGACCCAGTACTTC
TRBJ2-7,.,TRBV7-8,TRBD2,19,CASSFRGLAGLVGSYEQYF,TGTGCCAGCAGCTTCAGGGGACTAGCGGGCCTCGTTGGTTCCTACGAGCAGTACTTC
TRBJ2-5,.,TRBV5-1,TRBD2,15,CASSLEASGLGAQYF,TGCGCCAGCAGCTTGGAGGCTAGCGGACTGGGGGCCCAGTACTTC
TRBJ1-1,few,TRBV5-1,TRBD1,14,CASSIRTGNTEAFF,TGCGCCAGCAGCATACGGACAGGGAACACTGAAGCTTTCTTT
TRBJ2-3,.,TRBV12-5,.,16,CASDFTVIFITDTQYF,TGTGCTAGTGACTTCACAGTGATATTTATCACAGATACGCAGTATTTT
TRBJ1-1,.,TRBV6-6,.,13,CASGTSSLTEAFF,TGTGCCAGCGGGACATCCTCTCTCACTGAAGCTTTCTTT
TRBJ1-5,.,TRBV28,.,12,CASTAGTQPQHF,TGTGCCAGCACCGCAGGTACCCAGCCCCAGCATTTT
TRBJ2-7,.,TRBV14,.,14,CASSQVGLTYEQYF,TGTGCCAGCAGCCAAGTCGGGTTAACCTACGAGCAGTACTTC
TRBJ1-1,.,TRBV30,TRBD1,14,CAWDVGTANTEAFF,TGTGCCTGGGACGTGGGGACAGCGAACACTGAAGCTTTCTTT
TRBJ2-7,.,TRBV4-3,TRBD2,16,CASSPGVAGSSYEQYF,TGCGCCAGCAGCCCCGGGGTAGCGGGAAGCTCCTACGAGCAGTACTTC
TRBJ1-5,.,TRBV6-6,TRBD1,15,CASSFGQGSNQPQHF,TGTGCCAGCAGTTTTGGACAGGGGAGCAATCAGCCCCAGCATTTT
TRBJ2-1,.,TRBV19,TRBD2,17,CASSSGTSGRSYNEQFF,TGTGCCAGTAGTTCTGGGACTAGCGGGAGGTCCTACAATGAGCAGTTCTTC
TRBJ2-2,once,TRBV7-8,TRBD1,16,CASSLTGTANTGELFF,TGTGCCAGCAGCTTAACCGGGACAGCGAACACCGGGGAGCTGTTTTTT
TRBJ1-2,once,TRBV19,.,14,CASSIAGSHYGYTF,TGTGCCAGTAGTATAGCAGGATCCCACTATGGCTACACCTTC
TRBJ1-5,.,TRBV7-8,TRBD1,16,CASSPRGGTENQPQHF,TGTGCCAGCAGCCCACGGGGTGGGACAGAGAATCAGCCCCAGCATTTT
TRBJ2-2,.,TRBV10-3,TRBD2,16,CAISEPGLAGTGELFF,TGTGCCATCAGTGAGCCGGGACTAGCCGGCACCGGGGAGCTGTTTTTT
TRBJ1-5,.,TRBV2,.,16,CASSESGAALNQPQHF,TGTGCCAGCAGTGAAAGTGGCGCGGCCCTTAATCAGCCCCAGCATTTT
TRBJ1-2,.,TRBV7-9,.,13,CASSPTGYYGYTF,TGTGCCAGCAGCCCAACAGGGTACTATGGCTACACCTTC
TRBJ2-3,.,TRBV6-5,TRBD1,15,CASSYGQGRTDTQYF,TGTGCCAGCAGTTATGGACAGGGCCGCACAGATACGCAGTATTTT
TRBJ2-3,few,TRBV27,.,15,CASSLFWSGTDTQYF,TGTGCCAGCAGTTTATTTTGGTCGGGCACAGATACGCAGTATTTT
TRBJ1-2,.,TRBV5-1,.,16,CASSLSSTVTNYGYTF,TGCGCCAGCAGCTTGTCCTCTACAGTGACCAACTATGGCTACACCTTC
TRBJ2-2,.,TRBV4-1,TRBD2,17,CASSQPGTSGPTGELFF,TGCGCCAGCAGCCAACCCGGGACTAGCGGGCCCACCGGGGAGCTGTTTTTT
TRBJ1-2,.,TRBV5-1,.,15,CASSLRVPTLYGYTF,TGCGCCAGCAGCCTCCGGGTCCCAACGCTCTATGGCTACACCTTC
TRBJ2-1,few,TRBV6-2/TRBV6-3,.,14,CASSYRDSYNEQFF,TGTGCCAGCAGTTACCGGGACTCCTACAATGAGCAGTTCTTC
TRBJ1-5,.,TRBV13,.,14,CASSFGNGNQPQHF,TGTGCCAGCAGCTTCGGTAACGGCAATCAGCCCCAGCATTTT
TRBJ2-2,.,TRBV9,TRBD1,14,CASSHVGGDGELFF,TGTGCCAGCAGTCACGTAGGGGGCGACGGGGAGCTGTTTTTT
TRBJ2-1,once,TRBV7-9,TRBD1,14,CASSLMQGVNEQFF,TGTGCCAGCAGCTTAATGCAGGGGGTGAATGAGCAGTTCTTC
TRBJ2-1,.,TRBV24-1,.,12,CATSPGVNEQFF,TGTGCCACCAGTCCCGGGGTCAATGAGCAGTTCTTC
TRBJ1-2,.,TRBV10-2,TRBD1,12,CASTRQGWGYTF,TGCGCCAGCACAAGACAGGGGTGGGGCTACACCTTC
TRBJ2-2,.,TRBV21-1,.,17,CASRDIYRGKVAGELFF,TGTGCCAGCAGAGACATTTACAGGGGGAAAGTGGCCGGGGAGCTGTTTTTT
TRBJ1-6,.,TRBV12-1,.,19,CASKPGTGRLSSYNSPLHF,TGTGCCAGCAAGCCAGGGACAGGCCGGCTTAGCTCCTATAATTCACCCCTCCACTTT
TRBJ2-2,.,TRBV6-5,.,14,CASSPTGSGGELFF,TGTGCCAGCAGTCCTACAGGGAGCGGCGGGGAGCTGTTTTTT
TRBJ2-3,few,TRBV5-6,TRBD2,16,CASSLEEREGTDTQYF,TGTGCCAGCAGCTTGGAGGAGCGGGAGGGCACAGATACGCAGTATTTT
TRBJ1-1,medium-sized,TRBV5-5,.,15,CASSLGWTMNTEAFF,TGTGCCAGCAGCTTGGGATGGACAATGAACACTGAAGCTTTCTTT
TRBJ2-5,.,TRBV6-2/TRBV6-3,TRBD2,17,CASSYPLGAGGPETQYF,TGTGCCAGCAGTTACCCCCTTGGAGCGGGAGGGCCGGAGACCCAGTACTTC
TRBJ2-1,.,TRBV14,.,17,CASSQLSNPLPYNEQFF,TGTGCCAGCAGCCAATTAAGCAACCCATTGCCCTACAATGAGCAGTTCTTC
TRBJ2-2,few,TRBV21-1,.,16,CASSKVGRTGPMELFF,TGTGCCAGCAGCAAAGTGGGGAGGACAGGGCCTATGGAGCTGTTTTTT
TRBJ2-1,.,TRBV19,.,14,CASSRAGRYNEQFF,TGTGCCAGTAGTAGGGCGGGACGGTACAATGAGCAGTTCTTC
TRBJ2-3,once,TRBV28,.,13,CASRGGMADTQYF,TGTGCCTCCCGAGGGGGTATGGCAGATACGCAGTATTTT
TRBJ2-3,once,TRBV13,TRBD1,16,CASSSVGTAPTDTQYF,TGTGCCAGCAGCTCTGTAGGGACAGCCCCCACAGATACGCAGTATTTT
TRBJ2-1,.,TRBV5-1,.,15,CASSPDTSSYNEQFF,TGCGCCAGCAGCCCCGACACGAGCTCCTACAATGAGCAGTTCTTC
TRBJ1-5,.,TRBV19,TRBD1,13,CASSIQGDQPQHF,TGTGCCAGTAGTATACAGGGGGATCAGCCCCAGCATTTT
TRBJ1-1,.,TRBV27,TRBD1,13,CASSPTGGDEAFF,TGTGCCAGTTCTCCGACAGGGGGCGATGAAGCTTTCTTT
TRBJ1-4,.,TRBV11-2,TRBD1,14,CASMWGQGNEKLFF,TGTGCCAGCATGTGGGGACAGGGAAATGAAAAACTGTTTTTT
TRBJ1-2,.,TRBV27,TRBD1,15,CASSPGTGPHYGYTF,TGTGCCAGCAGTCCCGGGACAGGGCCTCACTATGGCTACACCTTC
TRBJ1-2,.,TRBV20-1,.,11,CSAQTSGGYTF,TGCAGTGCACAAACAAGTGGTGGCTACACCTTC
TRBJ2-3,.,TRBV10-3,.,12,CAIRGGADTQYF,TGTGCCATCAGGGGAGGAGCAGATACGCAGTATTTT
TRBJ1-5,.,TRBV6-2/TRBV6-3,TRBD1,14,CASSRTGGNQPQHF,TGTGCCAGCAGTCGGACAGGGGGCAATCAGCCCCAGCATTTT
TRBJ2-1,.,TRBV6-5,.,14,CASSYSGFYNEQFF,TGTGCCAGCAGTTACTCCGGGTTTTACAATGAGCAGTTCTTC
TRBJ1-5,.,TRBV19,.,13,CASSIQLFQPQHF,TGTGCCAGTAGTATTCAGTTGTTTCAGCCCCAGCATTTT
TRBJ2-7,.,TRBV13,.,18,CASSLIQSLASSSYEQYF,TGTGCCAGCAGCTTAATCCAATCGTTAGCCTCGAGCTCCTACGAGCAGTACTTC
TRBJ1-6,.,TRBV5-6,.,13,CASTGQPNSPLHF,TGTGCCAGCACCGGACAGCCTAATTCACCCCTCCACTTT
TRBJ2-1,.,TRBV9,.,11,CASSSGREQFF,TGTGCCAGCAGCTCTGGGAGGGAGCAGTTCTTC
TRBJ2-1,.,TRBV24-1,TRBD1,14,CATSEDRGTNEQFF,TGTGCCACCAGTGAGGACAGGGGCACCAATGAGCAGTTCTTC
TRBJ1-5,once,TRBV6-5,.,13,CASKGVSNQPQHF,TGTGCCAGCAAAGGGGTCAGCAATCAGCCCCAGCATTTT